This section outlines one T cell receptor beta chain sequence together with its context. Germline loops: CDR1 MGHRA, CDR2 YSYEKL. The V and J ends lost 1 base and 5 bases, in that order; junction bases with no gene match: 7. CDR3 length: 16 amino acids. This record belongs to a study of blood T cell repertoires in COVID-19. Turning to the study itself: The United States, Italy and Spain were the sources of the acute and convalescent COVID-19 samples. Nucleic acid was either cDNA or gDNA, and it came from T cells, B-cell-depleted T cells, or PBMCs.

Authors' processing steps: The assay estimated nucleated cells by amplifying reference gene primers. Sequencing used immunoSEQ multiplex PCR; TCRdb keeps in-frame clones, though not all of them. That table furnishes V, J and clone size, whereas the DNA furnished D and trimming. The sample yields 300,000 to 450,000 clones, around 84% seen once. This sequence originates from a woman younger than 30 with acute or convalescent COVID-19. The chain combines TRBV4-1 with TRBJ1-2, with 10 bases identical to TRBD1. The sample consisted of peripheral blood. CDR3 DNA: TGCGCCAGCAGCCAAGCCAGGGACAGGGGATGGTATGGCTACACCTTC. This encodes CASSQARDRGWYGYTF.